The 15 T cell receptor beta chains in this list originate from one sample, sequenced in a study of OX40 agonist ivuxolimab in advanced cancers. Produced via immunoSEQ multiplex PCR; TCRdb's table is partial and in-frame only. In the table there are 22,000 or so clones, around 77% of which are singletons. The sequencing used CD4+ or CD8+ T cells sorted from blood, collected in a trial of the OX40 agonist ivuxolimab. These receptor sequences come from an adult with an advanced solid tumor such as melanoma, head and neck, liver or kidney cancer.

CDR3 DNA: TGTGCCAGCAGGGAAATGGGGCTGGGGGAGCAGTACTTC. This translates into CASREMGLGEQYF. The genes are TRBV2 and TRBJ2-7; TRBD1 is a possible D gene (5 bases). Germline assignment: CDR1 SNHLY and CDR2 FYNNEI. The CDR3 consists of 13 residues. Trimming took 6 bases from V and 7 from J, leaving 16 bases between them. The complete variable domain, with remaining parts taken from reference TRBV2 and TRBJ2-7, reads EPEVTQTPSHQVTQMGQEVILRCVPISNHLYFYWYRQILGQKVEFLVSFYNNEISEKSEIFDDQFSVERPDGSNFTLKIRSTKLEDSAMYFCASREMGLGEQYFGPGTRLTVT.

This chain links TRBV21-1 with TRBJ2-3; the table's D call, TRBD2, has no DNA check behind it. TRBV21-1 is recorded as a pseudogene. The CDR3 consists of 16 residues. The CDR3 region has the DNA TGTGCCAGCAGCAAAGGGACTAGCGGGGGGCCAGATACGCAGTATTTT. Translation gives CASSKGTSGGPDTQYF.

The rearrangement uses TRBV5-1 and TRBJ2-2, with D possibly matching TRBD2 (6 bases). The V end lost 1 base, the J end lost 4 bases, and 8 bases lay between the germline ends. The germline CDR1 and CDR2 sequences are SGHRS and YFSETQ. CDR3 length: 14 amino acids. The CDR3 DNA follows: TGCGCCAGCAGCTTGACGGGAGCCACCGGGGAGCTGTTTTTT. It yields the protein CASSLTGATGELFF.

This chain joins TRBV30 and TRBJ2-7; 9 nucleotides match TRBD1. Germline CDR1 and CDR2: GTSNPN and SVGIG (reference sequence). CDR3 length equals 13 residues. V lost 5 bases to trimming and J lost 6 bases; unmatched junction nucleotides: 8. CDR3 sequence reads: CAWGPGQGSEQYF. Written as DNA, the CDR3 is TGTGCCTGGGGGCCGGGACAGGGCTCCGAGCAGTACTTC.

The genes are TRBV4-3 and TRBJ2-7; D is possibly TRBD2 (7 bases). The CDR3 runs to 17 residues. Germline assignment: CDR1 LGHNA and CDR2 YSLEER. V was clipped by 0 bases and J by 3 bases, with 18 bases between them. The CDR3 coding sequence is TGCGCCAGCAGCCAAGAGGTCGGGGCGGGGGCCAACTACGAGCAGTACTTC. It encodes CASSQEVGAGANYEQYF.

The V call is TRBV5-6, the J call TRBJ1-1; the D is unclear. The V end lost 0 bases, the J end lost 3 bases, and 15 bases lay between the germline ends. CDR1 and CDR2 (germline): SGHDT, YYEEEE. The CDR3 loop spans 16 amino acids. The CDR3 nucleotides are TGTGCCAGCAGCTTGGCTATCAGGAACCTAGACACTGAAGCTTTCTTT. Protein sequence: CASSLAIRNLDTEAFF.

This clone was counted between two and nine times. The chain joins TRBV7-6 to TRBJ1-2, with 8 bases fitting TRBD1. CDR1 and CDR2 (germline): SGHVS, FNYEAQ. Losses at the gene ends were 4 bases for V and 8 bases for J; bases not matched to a gene: 3. The CDR3 has 12 residues. CDR3 sequence reads: CASSSGGWGYTF. CDR3 nucleotide sequence: TGTGCCAGCAGCTCAGGGGGCTGGGGCTACACCTTC.

By its share, this clone is medium-sized. The rearrangement links TRBV6-5 to TRBJ1-4, with D unclear. Germline loops: CDR1 MNHEY, CDR2 SVGAGI. V was clipped by 0 bases and J by 5 bases, with 10 bases between them. The CDR3 has 15 amino acids. CDR3 DNA sequence: TGTGCCAGCAGTTACTCGAGTACAGAGAATGAAAAACTGTTTTTT. Protein: CASSYSSTENEKLFF.

The chain carries TRBV30 and TRBJ2-7; D is possibly TRBD1 or TRBD2 (6 bases each). The germline V gene encodes CDR1 GTSNPN and CDR2 SVGIG (reference sequence). The CDR3 extends over 17 amino acids. The V and J ends lost 8 bases and 10 bases respectively, with 36 bases between them. This chain's CDR3 is CATGRDPISKGPLEQYF. CDR3 nucleotides: TGTGCCACAGGGCGGGACCCTATCTCAAAGGGGCCCCTGGAACAGTACTTC. Filled out from reference TRBV30 and TRBJ2-7, the complete variable domain reads SQTIHQWPATLVQPVGSPLSLECTVEGTSNPNLYWYRQAAGRGLQLLFYSVGIGQISSEVPQNLSASRPQDRQFILSSKKLLLSDSGFYLCATGRDPISKGPLEQYFGPGTRLTVT.

The chain has TRBV19 and TRBJ1-1, with 10 bases matching TRBD1. Germline CDR1 reads LNHDA; CDR2 reads SQIVND (reference sequence). The J segment lost 0 bases and the V segment lost 7 bases, leaving 8 bases of the junction unmatched. The length of the CDR3 is 16 residues. CDR3 in amino acids: CASTPGTGVLNTEAFF. CDR3 bases: TGTGCCAGTACCCCCGGGACAGGGGTCTTGAACACTGAAGCTTTCTTT.

The chain combines TRBV5-4 with TRBJ2-1; the match to TRBD1 covers 7 bases. The ends lost 0 bases at V and 4 bases at J; junction bases unmatched: 4. Germline CDR1 is SGHNT and CDR2 is YYREEE (reference sequence). The CDR3 loop spans 15 amino acids. The CDR3 nucleotides are TGTGCCAGCAGCTTGGTCGGGACAGAATACAATGAGCAGTTCTTC. Protein: CASSLVGTEYNEQFF.

V and J are TRBV19 and TRBJ1-5, with D perhaps matching TRBD1 (6 bases). V was trimmed by 5 bases and J by 4 bases, leaving 12 bases between them. The CDR3 extends over 14 amino acids. CDR1 is LNHDA, CDR2 SQIVND, per germline (reference sequence). CDR3 sequence (DNA): TGTGCCAGTAGTCCCCGACAGGCAAATCAGCCCCAGCATTTT. It specifies CASSPRQANQPQHF. The complete variable domain, with remaining parts taken from reference TRBV19 and TRBJ1-5, reads DGGITQSPKYLFRKEGQNVTLSCEQNLNHDAMYWYRQDPGQGLRLIYYSQIVNDFQKGDIAEGYSVSREKKESFPLTVTSAQKNPTAFYLCASSPRQANQPQHFGDGTRLSIL.

This sequence joins TRBV7-8 and TRBJ1-5; D ambiguous. V gave up 5 bases and J gave up 2 bases, with 16 bases separating them. Germline CDR1 reads SGHVS; CDR2 reads FQNEAQ. This CDR3 contains 16 residues. The CDR3 loop reads CASSPTTPIGNQPQHF. For the CDR3, the DNA is TGTGCCAGCAGCCCAACGACTCCGATTGGCAATCAGCCCCAGCATTTT. The complete variable domain, with remaining parts taken from reference TRBV7-8 and TRBJ1-5, reads GAGVSQSPRYKVAKRGQDVALRCDPISGHVSLFWYQQALGQGPEFLTYFQNEAQLDKSGLPSDRFFAERPEGSVSTLKIQRTQQEDSAVYLCASSPTTPIGNQPQHFGDGTRLSIL.

The chain combines TRBV2 with TRBJ1-2; 7 positions match TRBD1. Germline V gives CDR1 SNHLY, CDR2 FYNNEI. The CDR3 covers 14 residues. The V gene end was trimmed by 7 bases and the J gene end by 10 bases; junction bases not matched to a gene: 15. The CDR3 region is CASTEGAHWAFYTF. The CDR3 bases are TGTGCCAGCACCGAGGGGGCACATTGGGCTTTCTACACCTTC. Using reference TRBV2 and TRBJ1-2 for the parts outside the CDR3, the full variable domain is EPEVTQTPSHQVTQMGQEVILRCVPISNHLYFYWYRQILGQKVEFLVSFYNNEISEKSEIFDDQFSVERPDGSNFTLKIRSTKLEDSAMYFCASTEGAHWAFYTFGSGTRLTVV.

The chain carries TRBV27 and TRBJ2-6; the D gene could be TRBD1 or TRBD2 (5 bases each). Per the germline V gene, CDR1 is MNHEY and CDR2 is SMNVEV (reference sequence). V was trimmed by 5 bases and J by 5 bases, leaving 10 bases between them. The CDR3 spans 14 residues. The CDR3 reads CASSAGSRANVLTF. The CDR3 region has the DNA TGTGCCAGCAGTGCAGGGAGCCGGGCCAACGTCCTGACTTTC.